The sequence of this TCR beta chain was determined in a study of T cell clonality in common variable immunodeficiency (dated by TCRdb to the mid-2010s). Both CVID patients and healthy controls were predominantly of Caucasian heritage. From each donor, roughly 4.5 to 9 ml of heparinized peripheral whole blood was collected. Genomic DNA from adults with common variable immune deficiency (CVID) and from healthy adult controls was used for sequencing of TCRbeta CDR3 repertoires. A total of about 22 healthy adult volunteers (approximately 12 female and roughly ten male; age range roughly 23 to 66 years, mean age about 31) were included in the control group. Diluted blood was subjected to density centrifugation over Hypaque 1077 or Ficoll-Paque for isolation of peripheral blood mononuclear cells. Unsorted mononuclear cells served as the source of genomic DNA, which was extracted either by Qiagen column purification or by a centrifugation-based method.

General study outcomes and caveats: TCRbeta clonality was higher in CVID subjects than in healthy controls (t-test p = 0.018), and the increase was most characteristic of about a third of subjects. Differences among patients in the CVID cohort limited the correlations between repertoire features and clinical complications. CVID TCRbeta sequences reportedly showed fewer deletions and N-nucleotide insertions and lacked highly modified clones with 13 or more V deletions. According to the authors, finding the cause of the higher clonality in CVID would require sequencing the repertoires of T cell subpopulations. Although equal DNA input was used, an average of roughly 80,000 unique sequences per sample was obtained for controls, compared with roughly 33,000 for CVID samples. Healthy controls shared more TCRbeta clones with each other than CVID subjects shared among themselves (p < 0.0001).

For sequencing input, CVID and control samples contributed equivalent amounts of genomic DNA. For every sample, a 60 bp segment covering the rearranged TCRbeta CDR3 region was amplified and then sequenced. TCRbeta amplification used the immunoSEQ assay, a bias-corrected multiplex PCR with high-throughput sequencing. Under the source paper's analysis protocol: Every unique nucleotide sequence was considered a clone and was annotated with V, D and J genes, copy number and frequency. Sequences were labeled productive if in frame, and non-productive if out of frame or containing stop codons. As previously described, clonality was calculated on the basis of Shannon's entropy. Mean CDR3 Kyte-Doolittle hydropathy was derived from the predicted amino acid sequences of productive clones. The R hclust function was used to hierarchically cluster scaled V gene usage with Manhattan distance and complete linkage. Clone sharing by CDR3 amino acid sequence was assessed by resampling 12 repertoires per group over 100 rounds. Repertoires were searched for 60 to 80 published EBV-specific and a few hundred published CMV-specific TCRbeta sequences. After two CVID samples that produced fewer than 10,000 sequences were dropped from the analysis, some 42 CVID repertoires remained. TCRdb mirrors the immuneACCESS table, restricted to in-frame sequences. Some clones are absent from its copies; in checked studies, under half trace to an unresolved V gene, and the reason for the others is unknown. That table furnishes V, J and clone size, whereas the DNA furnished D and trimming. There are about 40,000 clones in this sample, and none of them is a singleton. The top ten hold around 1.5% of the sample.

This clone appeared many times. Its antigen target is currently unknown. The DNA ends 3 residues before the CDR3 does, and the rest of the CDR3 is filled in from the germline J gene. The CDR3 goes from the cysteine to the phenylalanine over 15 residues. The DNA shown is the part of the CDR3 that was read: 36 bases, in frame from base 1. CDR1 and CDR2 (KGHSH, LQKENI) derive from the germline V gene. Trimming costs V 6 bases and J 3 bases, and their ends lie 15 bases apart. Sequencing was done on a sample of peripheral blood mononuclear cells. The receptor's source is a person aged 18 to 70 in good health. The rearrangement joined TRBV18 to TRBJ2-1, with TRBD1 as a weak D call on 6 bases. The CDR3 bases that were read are TGTGCCAGCTCTCAAGATCAGGGGTTCTACAATGAG. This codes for CASSQDQGFYNE. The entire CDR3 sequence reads CASSQDQGFYNEQFF.